The entry below describes one T cell receptor (beta chain). Its antigen is not identified. Germline assignment: CDR1 SQVTM and CDR2 ANQGSEA. This CDR3 comprises 13 residues. This sample is part of a study of CXCR3-negative and CXCR3-positive naive CD8 T cells. The TRB libraries of cDNA were built by UMI-labeled 5' RACE. TCRdb reprocessed the 5' RACE reads and keeps a single row for each CDR3 protein, giving no DNA. The listing contains tens of thousands of distinct CDR3 sequences. General study points: No difference in surface CD5 was seen between naive subsets, and TCR strength was inferred from TRB CDR3 properties. Memory cells showed distinct TRBV-TRBJ patterns, while the two naive subsets matched. CXCR3-negative naive cells had less hydrophobic TRB CDR3s than did CXCR3-positive naive cells. Comparably high diversity marked both naive subsets, whereas memory CD8+ cells had much lower diversity.

CD45RO-CCR7+CD27+CD95- marked naive CD8+ T cells. The sample consisted of naive CXCR3+ CD8+ T cells from blood. The subset is: CD45RO-CCR7+CD27+CD95- naive CD8+ T cells expressing CXCR3 (TNR3+). This TCR derives from a human donor in good health. Some clones in this sample may be carry-over from other donors' samples. The V gene is TRBV29-1, the J gene TRBJ2-1; absent DNA, TCRdb's TRBD2 call cannot be checked. The CDR3: CSVERARDNEQFF.